This T cell receptor beta chain was sequenced for a study of blood T cell repertoires in COVID-19. In the study overall: Samples representing acute and convalescent COVID-19 were sourced from the United States, Italy and Spain.

This clone showed up just once. The V gene's germline CDR1 is SGHTA and CDR2 FQGNSA. CDR3 length: 14 amino acids. Trimming took 3 bases from V and 2 from J, leaving 11 bases between them. Authors' data handling: Amplification with reference gene primers provided the estimates of nucleated cell counts. Method: immunoSEQ multiplex PCR; TCRdb's copy keeps in-frame clones and lacks some. V and J calls and clone size come straight from that table; D and trimming were deduced from the DNA. Here the sample spans just over 300,000 clones, around 92% being singletons. The V gene is TRBV7-2, the J gene TRBJ2-7; D is unresolved. Source material: peripheral blood. The TCR was taken from a woman aged 25 to 45 with COVID-19, enrolled during active disease. The DNA for the CDR3 is TGTGCCAGCAGCTTCCGACGGAGAACCTACGAGCAGTACTTC. Amino acid sequence: CASSFRRRTYEQYF.